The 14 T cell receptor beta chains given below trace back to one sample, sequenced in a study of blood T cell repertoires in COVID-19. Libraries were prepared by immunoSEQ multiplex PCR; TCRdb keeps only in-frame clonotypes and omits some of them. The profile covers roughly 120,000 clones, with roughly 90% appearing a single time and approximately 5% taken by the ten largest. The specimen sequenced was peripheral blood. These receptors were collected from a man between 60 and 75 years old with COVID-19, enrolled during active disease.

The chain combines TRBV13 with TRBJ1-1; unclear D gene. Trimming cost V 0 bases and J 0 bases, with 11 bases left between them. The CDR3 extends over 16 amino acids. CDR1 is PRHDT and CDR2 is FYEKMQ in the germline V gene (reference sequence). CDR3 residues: CASSLGRLQLNTEAFF. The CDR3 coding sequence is TGTGCCAGCAGCTTAGGACGGTTACAGCTGAACACTGAAGCTTTCTTT.

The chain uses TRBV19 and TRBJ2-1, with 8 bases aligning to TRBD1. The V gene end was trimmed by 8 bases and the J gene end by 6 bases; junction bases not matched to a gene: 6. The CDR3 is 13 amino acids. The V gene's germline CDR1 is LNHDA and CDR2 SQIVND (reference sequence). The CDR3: CASSPDRVNEQFF. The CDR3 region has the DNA TGTGCCAGTTCCCCGGACAGGGTCAATGAGCAGTTCTTC.

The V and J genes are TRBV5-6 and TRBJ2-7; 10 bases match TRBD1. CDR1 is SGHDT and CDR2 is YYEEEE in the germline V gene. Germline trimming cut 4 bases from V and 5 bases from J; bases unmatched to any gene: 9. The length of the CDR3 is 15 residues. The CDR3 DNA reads TGTGCCAGCAGCGGATGGGGACAGGGGTTGGACGAGCAGTACTTC. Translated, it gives CASSGWGQGLDEQYF.

CDR3 protein: CASSTGNTGELFF. The CDR3 DNA reads TGCGCCAGCAGCACAGGGAACACCGGGGAGCTGTTTTTT. The rearrangement uses TRBV5-1 and TRBJ2-2, with D possibly TRBD1 on 5 matching bases. Trimming took off 4 bases at V and 1 base at J, with 5 bases between the two ends. The germline V gene has CDR1 SGHRS and CDR2 YFSETQ. This CDR3 is built from 13 residues.

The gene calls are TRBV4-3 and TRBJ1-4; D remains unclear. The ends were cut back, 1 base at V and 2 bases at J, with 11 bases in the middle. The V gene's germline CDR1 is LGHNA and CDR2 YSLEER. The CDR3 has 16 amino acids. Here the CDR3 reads CASSQVSGKTNEKLFF. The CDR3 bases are TGCGCCAGCAGCCAAGTGTCGGGGAAGACTAATGAAAAACTGTTTTTT.

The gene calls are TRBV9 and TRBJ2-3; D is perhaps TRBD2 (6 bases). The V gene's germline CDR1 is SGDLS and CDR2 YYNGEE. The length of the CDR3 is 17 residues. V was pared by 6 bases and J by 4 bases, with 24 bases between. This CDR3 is CASTPGGGRGSPDTQYF. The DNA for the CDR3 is TGTGCCAGCACCCCCGGGGGAGGTCGCGGGTCCCCAGATACGCAGTATTTT.

The DNA for the CDR3 is TGCGCCAGCAGTCAACCCCAGGATACGCAGTATTTT. It encodes CASSQPQDTQYF. The V and J genes are TRBV23-1 and TRBJ2-3; D is undetermined. TRBV23-1 is recorded as an ORF, its role being uncertain. V lost 2 bases and J lost 6, with 6 bases in between. The CDR3 extends over 12 amino acids.

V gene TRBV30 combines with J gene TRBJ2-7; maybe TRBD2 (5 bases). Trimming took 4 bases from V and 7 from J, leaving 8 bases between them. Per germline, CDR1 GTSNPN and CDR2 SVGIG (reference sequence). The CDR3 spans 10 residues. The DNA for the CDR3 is TGTGCCTGGAAGGAGGAGGAGCAGTACTTC. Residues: CAWKEEEQYF.

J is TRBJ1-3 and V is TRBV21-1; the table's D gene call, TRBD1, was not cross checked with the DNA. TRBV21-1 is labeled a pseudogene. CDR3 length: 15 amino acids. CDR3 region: CASSNGTVSGNTIYF. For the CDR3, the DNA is TGTGCCAGCAGCAACGGGACAGTCTCTGGAAACACCATATATTTT.

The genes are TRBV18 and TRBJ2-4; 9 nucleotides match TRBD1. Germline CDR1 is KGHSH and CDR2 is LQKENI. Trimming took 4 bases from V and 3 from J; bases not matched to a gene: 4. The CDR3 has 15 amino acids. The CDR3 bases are TGTGCCAGCTCACGGGACAGGGACCACAAAAACATTCAGTACTTC. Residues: CASSRDRDHKNIQYF.

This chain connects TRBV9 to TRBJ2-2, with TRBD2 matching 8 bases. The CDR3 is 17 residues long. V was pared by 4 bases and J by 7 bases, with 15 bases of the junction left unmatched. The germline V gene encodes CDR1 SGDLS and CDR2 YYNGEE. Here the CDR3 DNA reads TGTGCCAGCAGCCCTCTTAGGAGCGGGAGAATTAGCGGGGAGCTGTTTTTT. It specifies CASSPLRSGRISGELFF.

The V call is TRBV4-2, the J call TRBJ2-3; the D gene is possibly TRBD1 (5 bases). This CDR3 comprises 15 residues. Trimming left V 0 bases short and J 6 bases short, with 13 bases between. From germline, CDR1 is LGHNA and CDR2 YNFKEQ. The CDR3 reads CASSQDFRAGDTQYF. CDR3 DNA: TGTGCCAGCAGCCAAGATTTCAGGGCCGGCGATACGCAGTATTTT.

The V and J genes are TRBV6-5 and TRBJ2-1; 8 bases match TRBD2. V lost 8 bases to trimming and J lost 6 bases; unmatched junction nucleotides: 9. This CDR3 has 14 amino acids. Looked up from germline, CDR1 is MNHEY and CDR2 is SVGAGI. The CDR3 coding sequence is TGTGCCAGCGAAAAGAGCGGGGGTCTCAATGAGCAGTTCTTC. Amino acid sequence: CASEKSGGLNEQFF.

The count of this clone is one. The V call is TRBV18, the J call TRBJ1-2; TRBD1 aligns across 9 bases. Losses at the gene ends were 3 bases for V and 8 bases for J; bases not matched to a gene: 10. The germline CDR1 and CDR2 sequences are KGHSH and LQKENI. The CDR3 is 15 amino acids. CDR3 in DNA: TGTGCCAGCTCACCTCCAAAGACAGGGGGAGAAGGCTACACCTTC. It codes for CASSPPKTGGEGYTF. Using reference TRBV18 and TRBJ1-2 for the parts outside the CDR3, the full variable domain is NAGVMQNPRHLVRRRGQEARLRCSPMKGHSHVYWYRQLPEEGLKFMVYLQKENIIDESGMPKERFSAEFPKEGPSILRIQQVVRGDSAAYFCASSPPKTGGEGYTFGSGTRLTVV.